The T cell receptor beta chain described here comes from a study of blood T cells in healthy people across ages. The germline CDR1 and CDR2 sequences are LGHDT and YNNKEL (reference sequence). The CDR3 extends over 14 amino acids. Trimming left V 0 bases short and J 5 bases short, with 10 bases between. PCR was performed a second time for about 7 to 12 cycles using a sample-barcoded 5' primer and a J-beta primer mix. Via MiXCR, TCRdb re-called the 5' RACE reads, giving one row per CDR3 protein. The sample records about 1.5 million distinct CDR3 sequences, under 55% being singletons. This clonotype was counted a few times.

This TCR came from a young woman in good health. The chain recombines TRBV3-1 with TRBJ2-5, with D perhaps TRBD1 (5 bases). Sequenced: blood. The CDR3 reads CASSQDVGRETQYF. CDR3 in DNA: TGTGCCAGCAGCCAAGATGTGGGGCGGGAGACCCAGTACTTC.